The rows below give T cell receptor beta chains drawn from one sample of a study of regulatory T cells in long-lasting Graves disease. Each CDR3 protein gets one entry after TCRdb re-called the multiplex PCR reads with MiXCR. The sample contains roughly 700,000 distinct CDR3 sequences, around 30% of which appear only once. The sequenced sample was peripheral blood mononuclear cells (PBMCs), obtained when the disease was refractory, from a patient treated with antithyroid drugs. The receptors were sampled from a female donor with Graves disease. Each CDR3 is given with its conserved first and last residue. Fields, in order: J gene, clone size, V gene, D gene, CDR3 protein, CDR3 DNA. D genes are given only for firm matches. For some rows the clone size is stated as once, few or many, or as a class when expanded; others skip it.

J gene: TRBJ1-1; clone size: -; V gene: TRBV6-1; D gene: -; CDR3 protein: CASSEFFRGGTEAFF; CDR3 DNA: TGTGCCAGCAGTGAATTCTTCAGGGGAGGCACTGAAGCTTTCTTT
J gene: TRBJ2-7; clone size: -; V gene: TRBV6-1; D gene: -; CDR3 protein: CASSDLQTSYEQYF; CDR3 DNA: TGTGCCAGCAGCGATCTACAGACTTCCTACGAGCAGTACTTC
J gene: TRBJ2-5; clone size: -; V gene: TRBV15; D gene: TRBD2; CDR3 protein: CATSRVGLAGGSQETQYF; CDR3 DNA: TGTGCCACCAGCAGAGTCGGTTTGGCGGGAGGGTCCCAAGAGACCCAGTACTTC
J gene: TRBJ1-1; clone size: few; V gene: TRBV19; D gene: -; CDR3 protein: CASKTAMNTEAFF; CDR3 DNA: TGTGCCAGTAAAACCGCGATGAACACTGAAGCTTTCTTT
J gene: TRBJ1-1; clone size: many; V gene: TRBV27; D gene: -; CDR3 protein: CASSLMGIEAFF; CDR3 DNA: TGTGCCAGCAGTTTAATGGGGATTGAAGCTTTCTTT
J gene: TRBJ1-6; clone size: -; V gene: TRBV4-2; D gene: TRBD1; CDR3 protein: CASSQTAGTGGSPLHF; CDR3 DNA: TGTGCCAGCAGCCAAACGGCCGGGACAGGGGGTTCACCCCTCCACTTT
J gene: TRBJ1-1; clone size: many; V gene: TRBV2; D gene: -; CDR3 protein: CASSRSGQNTEAFF; CDR3 DNA: TGTGCCAGCAGCCGGTCGGGACAGAACACTGAAGCTTTCTTT
J gene: TRBJ2-5; clone size: many; V gene: TRBV12-3/TRBV12-4; D gene: TRBD1; CDR3 protein: CASSPGTGAIGTQYF; CDR3 DNA: TGTGCCAGCAGCCCTGGGACAGGGGCCATCGGGACCCAGTACTTC
J gene: TRBJ1-2; clone size: many; V gene: TRBV15; D gene: TRBD1; CDR3 protein: CATSRDSGDSGGYTF; CDR3 DNA: TGTGCCACCAGCAGAGATAGTGGGGACAGCGGCGGCTACACCTTC
J gene: TRBJ1-2; clone size: few; V gene: TRBV6-1; D gene: TRBD1; CDR3 protein: CASAIETGTVNYGYTF; CDR3 DNA: TGTGCCAGCGCCATAGAGACCGGGACAGTGAACTATGGCTACACCTTC
J gene: TRBJ1-3; clone size: few; V gene: TRBV30; D gene: -; CDR3 protein: CAWNAGPGNTIYF; CDR3 DNA: TGTGCCTGGAACGCAGGGCCTGGAAACACCATATATTTT
J gene: TRBJ1-2; clone size: -; V gene: TRBV30; D gene: TRBD1; CDR3 protein: CAWTRQGEGYTF; CDR3 DNA: TGTGCCTGGACCCGACAGGGAGAGGGCTACACCTTC
J gene: TRBJ1-1; clone size: -; V gene: TRBV20-1; D gene: TRBD1; CDR3 protein: CSARDPGGGSTEAFF; CDR3 DNA: TGCAGTGCTAGAGACCCAGGGGGCGGTAGCACTGAAGCTTTCTTT
J gene: TRBJ1-6; clone size: few; V gene: TRBV6-1; D gene: -; CDR3 protein: CASSSGTLHNSPLHF; CDR3 DNA: TGTGCCAGCAGCTCAGGGACGCTCCATAATTCACCCCTCCACTTT
J gene: TRBJ1-3; clone size: -; V gene: TRBV6-5; D gene: TRBD1; CDR3 protein: CASSYSDRAGNTIYF; CDR3 DNA: TGTGCCAGCAGTTACTCCGACAGGGCTGGAAACACCATATATTTT
J gene: TRBJ1-2; clone size: few; V gene: TRBV7-6; D gene: TRBD1; CDR3 protein: CASSSPGQAEGYTF; CDR3 DNA: TGTGCCAGCAGCTCCCCCGGACAGGCGGAAGGCTACACCTTC
J gene: TRBJ2-7; clone size: -; V gene: TRBV27; D gene: -; CDR3 protein: CASSPNRNSYEQYF; CDR3 DNA: TGTGCCAGCAGTCCGAACAGGAACTCCTACGAGCAGTACTTC
J gene: TRBJ2-5; clone size: many; V gene: TRBV12-3/TRBV12-4; D gene: -; CDR3 protein: CASSLVRGPRETQYF; CDR3 DNA: TGTGCCAGCAGTTTAGTCCGGGGGCCACGGGAGACCCAGTACTTC
J gene: TRBJ1-5; clone size: -; V gene: TRBV6-1; D gene: -; CDR3 protein: CASSDGSDQPQHF; CDR3 DNA: TGTGCCAGCAGCGACGGGTCGGATCAGCCCCAGCATTTT
J gene: TRBJ1-2; clone size: -; V gene: TRBV19; D gene: TRBD1; CDR3 protein: CASRNDRASHYGYTF; CDR3 DNA: TGTGCCAGTAGGAACGACAGGGCGAGTCACTATGGCTACACCTTC
J gene: TRBJ1-5; clone size: few; V gene: TRBV6-1; D gene: -; CDR3 protein: CASSESLTSSNQPQHF; CDR3 DNA: TGTGCCAGCAGTGAAAGTTTGACCAGCAGCAATCAGCCCCAGCATTTT